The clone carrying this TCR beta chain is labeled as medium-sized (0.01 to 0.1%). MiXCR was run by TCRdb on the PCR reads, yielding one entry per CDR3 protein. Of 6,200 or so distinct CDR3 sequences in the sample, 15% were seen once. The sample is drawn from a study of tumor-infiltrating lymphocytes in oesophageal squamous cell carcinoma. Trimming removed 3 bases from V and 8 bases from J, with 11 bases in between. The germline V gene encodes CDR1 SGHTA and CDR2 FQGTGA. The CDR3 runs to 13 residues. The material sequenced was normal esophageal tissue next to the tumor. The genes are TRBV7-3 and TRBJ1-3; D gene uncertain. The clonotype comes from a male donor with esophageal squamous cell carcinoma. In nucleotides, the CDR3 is TGTGCCAGCAGCTTTGGGATCGGCGACACCATATATTTT. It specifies CASSFGIGDTIYF.